This T cell receptor (beta chain) is drawn from a study of blood T cell repertoires in COVID-19. In the study overall: Specimens from acute and convalescent COVID-19 originated in the United States, Italy and Spain. T cells, B-cell-depleted T cells, or PBMCs supplied cDNA or gDNA.

Patients in Seattle were enrolled during active infection, then followed longitudinally. Germline V gene sequence: CDR1 MNHNY, CDR2 SVGAGI (reference sequence). The CDR3 runs 17 residues. The V end lost 5 bases, the J end lost 0 bases, and 17 bases lay between the germline ends. In the original processing: Estimates of nucleated cell counts were drawn from the amplification of reference gene primers. Sequenced by immunoSEQ multiplex PCR; TCRdb stores in-frame clones only, minus some. D and trimming come from the DNA, and the V and J calls and clone size come from that table. The table records roughly 180,000 clones, approximately 81% of them present only once.

Sequenced material: peripheral blood. The V call is TRBV6-6, the J call TRBJ1-5; no clear D. This clonotype was sampled from a woman in her 50s with COVID-19, enrolled during active disease. This chain's CDR3 is CASSPGRLLYSNQPQHF. CDR3 coding DNA: TGTGCCAGCAGTCCCGGTCGACTTTTATATAGCAATCAGCCCCAGCATTTT.